These T cell receptor beta chains were read from a single sample in a study of blood T cell repertoires in COVID-19. Assay used: immunoSEQ multiplex PCR; TCRdb lists only in-frame clones, some missing. Of about 33,000 clones in the sample, 85% to 90% are singletons; the top ten hold about 6.3%. Sequencing was performed on peripheral blood. These receptors were obtained from a human donor in a cohort sampled during active COVID-19. The CDR3 runs from the conserved cysteine through the conserved F or W. The order of the fields is clone size, D gene, J gene, V gene, CDR3 DNA, CDR3 protein. D genes are given only for firm matches. For some rows the clone size is stated as once, few or many, or as a class when expanded; others skip it.

abundance: few; d_gene: TRBD2; j_gene: TRBJ2-7; v_gene: TRBV18; CDR3nt: TGTGCCAGCTCACCACTGCGGTGGGAGGGGAAAAACCCCTACGAGCAGTACTTC; CDR3aa: CASSPLRWEGKNPYEQYF
abundance: NA; d_gene: NA; j_gene: TRBJ1-1; v_gene: TRBV14; CDR3nt: TGTGCCAGCAGCCCCCTAGGAGAGAACACTGAAGCTTTCTTT; CDR3aa: CASSPLGENTEAFF
abundance: once; d_gene: TRBD2; j_gene: TRBJ2-1; v_gene: TRBV7-2; CDR3nt: TGTGCCAGCAGCCTCAGCGGGGGGGCAGGGATTGAGCAGTTCTTC; CDR3aa: CASSLSGGAGIEQFF
abundance: NA; d_gene: TRBD1; j_gene: TRBJ2-5; v_gene: TRBV29-1; CDR3nt: TGCAGCGTACCGACAGGGGGCGCCGAGACCCAGTACTTC; CDR3aa: CSVPTGGAETQYF
abundance: NA; d_gene: TRBD1; j_gene: TRBJ2-7; v_gene: TRBV19; CDR3nt: TGTGCCAGCCACCCAGGGGGCCCCACCGAGCAGTACTTC; CDR3aa: CASHPGGPTEQYF
abundance: NA; d_gene: NA; j_gene: TRBJ2-5; v_gene: TRBV19; CDR3nt: TGTGCCAGTAGTATAATGATCGGTTTTGAGACCCAGTACTTC; CDR3aa: CASSIMIGFETQYF
abundance: NA; d_gene: NA; j_gene: TRBJ2-7; v_gene: TRBV18; CDR3nt: TGTGCCAGCTCACCCTCTACGACAGCCTCCTACGAGCAGTACTTC; CDR3aa: CASSPSTTASYEQYF
abundance: NA; d_gene: NA; j_gene: TRBJ2-7; v_gene: TRBV11-2; CDR3nt: TGTGCCAGCAGCTTATTGAGGGCTGACTACGAGCAGTACTTC; CDR3aa: CASSLLRADYEQYF
abundance: NA; d_gene: TRBD1; j_gene: TRBJ2-1; v_gene: TRBV4-1; CDR3nt: TGCGCCAGCAGCTGGCGGGACAGGGGGCCCCGTGAGCAGTTCTTC; CDR3aa: CASSWRDRGPREQFF
abundance: NA; d_gene: NA; j_gene: TRBJ2-7; v_gene: TRBV18; CDR3nt: TGTGCCAGCTCACCGAATTCGATTGTTGGCAGGGGGGTCTCCTACGAGCAGTACTTC; CDR3aa: CASSPNSIVGRGVSYEQYF
abundance: NA; d_gene: NA; j_gene: TRBJ1-5; v_gene: TRBV18; CDR3nt: TGTGCCAGCTCACCATGGACAGCCGTGCCCCTTAATAGCAATCAGCCCCAGCATTTT; CDR3aa: CASSPWTAVPLNSNQPQHF
abundance: NA; d_gene: NA; j_gene: TRBJ1-1; v_gene: TRBV10-1; CDR3nt: TGCGCCAGCAGTGACGATAGAAGAACTGAAGCTTTCTTT; CDR3aa: CASSDDRRTEAFF
abundance: NA; d_gene: TRBD2; j_gene: TRBJ2-1; v_gene: TRBV5-5; CDR3nt: TGTGCCAGCAGCCCGGGCGGGAGTGGTTCCAATGAGCAGTTCTTC; CDR3aa: CASSPGGSGSNEQFF
abundance: once; d_gene: NA; j_gene: TRBJ1-2; v_gene: TRBV5-4; CDR3nt: TGTGCCAGCAGCCGACGGGAGGACTATGGCTACACCTTC; CDR3aa: CASSRREDYGYTF
abundance: NA; d_gene: TRBD1; j_gene: TRBJ1-1; v_gene: TRBV28; CDR3nt: TGTGCCAGCAGTTCCCGGACAGGGTCGGGCTCTGAAGCTTTCTTT; CDR3aa: CASSSRTGSGSEAFF
abundance: NA; d_gene: TRBD1; j_gene: TRBJ2-7; v_gene: TRBV7-2; CDR3nt: TGTGCCAGCAGCGCGGACAGGTCGGGGGAGCAGTACTTC; CDR3aa: CASSADRSGEQYF
abundance: NA; d_gene: NA; j_gene: TRBJ1-2; v_gene: TRBV18; CDR3nt: TGTGCCAGCTCGTCTGGACAGCCACTCTTCTATGGCTACACCTTC; CDR3aa: CASSSGQPLFYGYTF
abundance: once; d_gene: TRBD2; j_gene: TRBJ2-2; v_gene: TRBV5-8; CDR3nt: TGTGCCAGCAGCCCCCGGAGCGGGGGGCGTGTCGGGGAGCTGTTTTTT; CDR3aa: CASSPRSGGRVGELFF
abundance: NA; d_gene: TRBD1; j_gene: TRBJ2-7; v_gene: TRBV28; CDR3nt: TGTGCCAGCAGCCCTACGGACAGGGTCCCCTACGAGCAGTACTTC; CDR3aa: CASSPTDRVPYEQYF
abundance: NA; d_gene: TRBD1; j_gene: TRBJ2-1; v_gene: TRBV4-1; CDR3nt: TGCGCCAGCAGCCAAGAAGGCAGGGACAGGGGCGACTACAATGAGCAGTTCTTC; CDR3aa: CASSQEGRDRGDYNEQFF
abundance: NA; d_gene: NA; j_gene: TRBJ1-4; v_gene: TRBV6-5; CDR3nt: TGTGCCAGCAGGATGGGGGGTTCTAATGAAAAACTGTTTTTT; CDR3aa: CASRMGGSNEKLFF
abundance: NA; d_gene: NA; j_gene: TRBJ1-4; v_gene: TRBV19; CDR3nt: TGTGCCACTAATCGACCCCCGAGGGAGAAACTGTTTTTT; CDR3aa: CATNRPPREKLFF
abundance: NA; d_gene: NA; j_gene: TRBJ2-5; v_gene: TRBV6-5; CDR3nt: TGTGCCACCCAGGGAGGGGGGTACCAAGAGACCCAGTACTTC; CDR3aa: CATQGGGYQETQYF
abundance: NA; d_gene: NA; j_gene: TRBJ1-4; v_gene: TRBV4-3; CDR3nt: TGCGCCAGCAGCCAACAACCAGGGCTAACTAATGAAAAACTGTTTTTT; CDR3aa: CASSQQPGLTNEKLFF
abundance: NA; d_gene: NA; j_gene: TRBJ2-3; v_gene: TRBV7-2; CDR3nt: TGTGCCAGCAGCTTACTGGATACGCAGTATTTT; CDR3aa: CASSLLDTQYF
abundance: NA; d_gene: NA; j_gene: TRBJ2-7; v_gene: TRBV2; CDR3nt: TGTGCCAGCCTAGGTGAGGGGCAGTACTTC; CDR3aa: CASLGEGQYF
abundance: NA; d_gene: NA; j_gene: TRBJ1-5; v_gene: TRBV5-1; CDR3nt: TGCGCCAGCAGCCCGTTTAGGGGGACCGAGGGGCCCCAGCATTTT; CDR3aa: CASSPFRGTEGPQHF
abundance: NA; d_gene: TRBD2; j_gene: TRBJ2-1; v_gene: TRBV6-5; CDR3nt: TGTGCCATCACTAGCGGGAAAGACAATGAGCAGTTCTTC; CDR3aa: CAITSGKDNEQFF
abundance: few; d_gene: TRBD2; j_gene: TRBJ2-5; v_gene: TRBV29-1; CDR3nt: TGCAGCGTTTCCCCTAGCGGAGAGACCCAGTACTTC; CDR3aa: CSVSPSGETQYF
abundance: NA; d_gene: NA; j_gene: TRBJ1-4; v_gene: TRBV9; CDR3nt: TGTGCCAGCAGCGTGGGCACCGATGAAAAACTGTTTTTT; CDR3aa: CASSVGTDEKLFF
abundance: NA; d_gene: TRBD1; j_gene: TRBJ2-7; v_gene: TRBV28; CDR3nt: TGTGCCAGCACAGCAGTCCTGGACGGGACAGGTGTTAGCGAGCAGTACTTC; CDR3aa: CASTAVLDGTGVSEQYF
abundance: NA; d_gene: TRBD1; j_gene: TRBJ2-5; v_gene: TRBV5-1; CDR3nt: TGCGCCAGGGTACCGAAGACAGGGGCCACCTCCATTAACTCCCAAGAGACCCAGTACTTC; CDR3aa: CARVPKTGATSINSQETQYF
abundance: NA; d_gene: TRBD1; j_gene: TRBJ2-7; v_gene: TRBV6-5; CDR3nt: TGTGCCAGCAGTTCCGGACAGGGGGCGCTAAATCGCGAGCAGTACTTC; CDR3aa: CASSSGQGALNREQYF
abundance: NA; d_gene: TRBD1; j_gene: TRBJ1-5; v_gene: TRBV5-5; CDR3nt: TGTGCCAGCAGCTTGGTAGGGACAGTTGATCAGCCCCAGCATTTT; CDR3aa: CASSLVGTVDQPQHF
abundance: NA; d_gene: TRBD1; j_gene: TRBJ2-2; v_gene: TRBV7-2; CDR3nt: TGTGCCAGCAGCTTAGTGACAGGGGTGGACACCGGGGAGCTGTTTTTT; CDR3aa: CASSLVTGVDTGELFF
abundance: NA; d_gene: TRBD1; j_gene: TRBJ1-5; v_gene: TRBV3-1/TRBV3-2; CDR3nt: TGTGCCAGCAGCCCGGCCGGGACAGACAATCAGCCCCAGCATTTT; CDR3aa: CASSPAGTDNQPQHF
abundance: NA; d_gene: NA; j_gene: TRBJ1-3; v_gene: TRBV3-1/TRBV3-2; CDR3nt: TGTGCCAGCAGCCAAGGGGTGGCAGGGCAAGGCTCTGGAAACACCATATATTTT; CDR3aa: CASSQGVAGQGSGNTIYF
abundance: NA; d_gene: TRBD1; j_gene: TRBJ2-7; v_gene: TRBV13; CDR3nt: TGTGCCAGCAGCTTTGGACAGGGCTCCTACGAGCAGTACTTC; CDR3aa: CASSFGQGSYEQYF
abundance: NA; d_gene: NA; j_gene: TRBJ2-5; v_gene: TRBV21-1; CDR3nt: TGTGCCAGCAGCAAACCCTACTTGTACCAAGAGACCCAGTACTTC; CDR3aa: CASSKPYLYQETQYF
abundance: NA; d_gene: NA; j_gene: TRBJ1-3; v_gene: TRBV7-2; CDR3nt: TGTGCCAGCAGCTTACGACATCCAGCGGACACCATATATTTT; CDR3aa: CASSLRHPADTIYF
abundance: NA; d_gene: NA; j_gene: TRBJ2-1; v_gene: TRBV6-5; CDR3nt: TGTGCCAGCAGTTCTGGACTCCCCAGCTCCTACAATGAGCAGTTCTTC; CDR3aa: CASSSGLPSSYNEQFF
abundance: NA; d_gene: NA; j_gene: TRBJ1-5; v_gene: TRBV12-5; CDR3nt: TGTGCTAGTGGTTTGGACAGTTTCCAGCCCCAGCATTTT; CDR3aa: CASGLDSFQPQHF
abundance: NA; d_gene: NA; j_gene: TRBJ2-5; v_gene: TRBV14; CDR3nt: TGTGCCAGCAGCCCACGCTTAGGCTGGGGCGAGACCCAGTACTTC; CDR3aa: CASSPRLGWGETQYF
abundance: NA; d_gene: TRBD1; j_gene: TRBJ2-2; v_gene: TRBV19; CDR3nt: TGTGCCGGAGGACAGGGGGCAAGCTCCGGGGAGCTGTTTTTT; CDR3aa: CAGGQGASSGELFF
abundance: NA; d_gene: TRBD1; j_gene: TRBJ1-6; v_gene: TRBV5-1; CDR3nt: TGCGCCAGCAGCCCCCGGACAGGGGATTCACCCCTCCACTTT; CDR3aa: CASSPRTGDSPLHF
abundance: few; d_gene: NA; j_gene: TRBJ1-5; v_gene: TRBV2; CDR3nt: TGTGCCAGCAGTGATCAGATTGGCGGAGGTCCCCAGCATTTT; CDR3aa: CASSDQIGGGPQHF
abundance: NA; d_gene: TRBD2; j_gene: TRBJ2-2; v_gene: TRBV29-1; CDR3nt: TGCAGCACCCGGGGGGGGAACACCGGGGAGCTGTTTTTT; CDR3aa: CSTRGGNTGELFF
abundance: NA; d_gene: NA; j_gene: TRBJ1-1; v_gene: TRBV5-6; CDR3nt: TGTGCCAGCAGCTTCAACAGGAACACTGAAGCTTTCTTT; CDR3aa: CASSFNRNTEAFF
abundance: NA; d_gene: NA; j_gene: TRBJ1-2; v_gene: TRBV5-1; CDR3nt: TGCGCCAGCAGCTTGGTCGGGGGGTCGGGCTACACCTTC; CDR3aa: CASSLVGGSGYTF
abundance: NA; d_gene: TRBD2; j_gene: TRBJ2-7; v_gene: TRBV5-4; CDR3nt: TGTGCCAGCAGCATAGGACTAGCGGGAGTCTTTAACGAGCAGTACTTC; CDR3aa: CASSIGLAGVFNEQYF
abundance: NA; d_gene: TRBD2; j_gene: TRBJ2-7; v_gene: TRBV18; CDR3nt: TGTGCCAGCTCACCTGTAGCGGGGGGGCGGTACGAGCAGTACTTC; CDR3aa: CASSPVAGGRYEQYF
abundance: once; d_gene: TRBD1; j_gene: TRBJ1-6; v_gene: TRBV29-1; CDR3nt: TGCAGCGTTAGGGTGGCAGGGGGTAGTGATTCACCCCTCCACTTT; CDR3aa: CSVRVAGGSDSPLHF
abundance: NA; d_gene: TRBD2; j_gene: TRBJ2-5; v_gene: TRBV29-1; CDR3nt: TGCAGCCAAATGACTAGCGCGGGGAAGACCCAGTACTTC; CDR3aa: CSQMTSAGKTQYF
abundance: NA; d_gene: NA; j_gene: TRBJ2-2; v_gene: TRBV27; CDR3nt: TGTGCCAGCACCCTGGGGACATCGAACACCGGGGAGCTGTTTTTT; CDR3aa: CASTLGTSNTGELFF
abundance: NA; d_gene: NA; j_gene: TRBJ2-4; v_gene: TRBV5-4; CDR3nt: TGTGCCAGCAGCCCCGCGGGGACCCTAGCCAAAAACATTCAGTACTTC; CDR3aa: CASSPAGTLAKNIQYF
abundance: NA; d_gene: TRBD2; j_gene: TRBJ2-3; v_gene: TRBV4-1; CDR3nt: TGCGCCAGCAGCCTAGGACCTAGCGGCCGACCCGGGGATACGCAGTATTTT; CDR3aa: CASSLGPSGRPGDTQYF
abundance: NA; d_gene: TRBD2; j_gene: TRBJ2-3; v_gene: TRBV5-4; CDR3nt: TGTGCCAGCAGCTTGGCGGGGGGGATCACAGATACGCAGTATTTT; CDR3aa: CASSLAGGITDTQYF